The rows below give T cell receptor beta chains drawn from one sample of a study of T-cell memory formation after mild COVID-19. TCRdb recomputed calls from the 5' RACE reads with MiXCR, one row per CDR3 protein. The repertoire consists of under 400,000 distinct CDR3 sequences, with 25% to 30% occurring once and the leading ten covering roughly 13%. The sequenced sample was PBMCs or a T cell subset sorted from them (not recorded which). All receptors come from an adult woman who had mild COVID-19 (a few samples of this study predate the infection). Cell type and time point are not known. Each CDR3 is given with its conserved first and last residue. The D gene is left open where the match is weak. Where a row states a size, it is once, few, many or the class of an expanded clone; other rows omit it.

J,size,V,D,CDR3,DNA
TRBJ1-2,NA,TRBV4-1,NA,CASSQDARDYGYTF,TGCGCCAGCAGCCAAGATGCCAGGGACTATGGCTACACCTTC
TRBJ2-1,NA,TRBV12-3/TRBV12-4,TRBD2,CASSRGVYNEQFF,TGTGCCAGCAGCCGGGGGGTGTACAATGAGCAGTTCTTC
TRBJ2-5,NA,TRBV6-5,NA,CASSPSPAETQYF,TGTGCCAGCAGCCCTTCACCTGCCGAGACCCAGTACTTC
TRBJ1-1,NA,TRBV10-3,TRBD1,CAIRAPGQGSTEAFF,TGTGCCATCAGAGCCCCGGGACAGGGATCGACTGAAGCTTTCTTT
TRBJ2-3,few,TRBV7-3,TRBD1,CASSLVGQGARDTQYF,TGTGCCAGCAGCTTGGTGGGGCAGGGGGCGCGAGATACGCAGTATTTT
TRBJ2-1,few,TRBV7-2,TRBD2,CASSLVGGGYNEQFF,TGTGCCAGCAGCTTAGTCGGGGGAGGGTACAATGAGCAGTTCTTC
TRBJ2-4,NA,TRBV15,NA,CATSRDSLDLLYQNIQYF,TGTGCCACCAGCAGAGATTCTCTTGACCTCCTATACCAAAACATTCAGTACTTC
TRBJ2-3,NA,TRBV5-6,NA,CASSSTRGLGAADTQYF,TGTGCCAGCAGCTCCACCAGAGGTTTGGGAGCGGCAGATACGCAGTATTTT
TRBJ2-7,NA,TRBV7-9,TRBD2,CASGLALSSYEQYF,TGTGCCAGTGGACTAGCGTTGAGCTCCTACGAGCAGTACTTC
TRBJ1-5,few,TRBV5-6,NA,CASSLAGQPQHF,TGTGCCAGCAGCTTGGCCGGTCAGCCCCAGCATTTT
TRBJ1-2,few,TRBV5-1,TRBD1,CASSLVEGAHGYTF,TGCGCCAGCAGCTTGGTCGAGGGGGCGCATGGCTACACCTTC
TRBJ2-1,NA,TRBV20-1,NA,CSATPLGGRTNEQFF,TGCAGTGCAACACCTCTAGGTGGTCGGACAAATGAGCAGTTCTTC
TRBJ2-5,few,TRBV7-9,NA,CASRKQGTQETQYF,TGTGCCAGCAGGAAACAGGGCACGCAAGAGACCCAGTACTTC
TRBJ2-1,few,TRBV20-1,TRBD2,CSATGTSPRNEQFF,TGCAGTGCTACCGGGACTAGCCCCCGGAATGAGCAGTTCTTC
TRBJ2-2,NA,TRBV20-1,TRBD1,CSAPHSGGWTGELFF,TGCAGTGCTCCTCACTCAGGGGGATGGACCGGGGAGCTGTTTTTT
TRBJ2-2,few,TRBV6-1,NA,CASKEAGELFF,TGTGCCAGCAAAGAGGCCGGGGAGCTGTTTTTT
TRBJ2-1,few,TRBV12-3/TRBV12-4,NA,CASSSVSGNEQFF,TGTGCCAGCAGTTCTGTCAGCGGGAATGAGCAGTTCTTC
TRBJ2-3,many,TRBV7-9,TRBD1,CASSLARTGRTDTQYF,TGTGCCAGCAGCTTAGCCCGGACAGGGCGCACAGATACGCAGTATTTT
TRBJ2-7,few,TRBV5-4,TRBD2,CASSIGTSREQYF,TGTGCCAGCAGCATAGGGACTAGCCGGGAGCAGTACTTC
TRBJ1-2,many,TRBV6-1,TRBD1,CASSLDRFSYGYTF,TGTGCCAGCAGTCTGGACAGGTTCAGCTATGGCTACACCTTC
TRBJ2-1,NA,TRBV9,TRBD2,CASSVEAGDDEQFF,TGTGCCAGCAGCGTAGAGGCGGGGGACGATGAGCAGTTCTTC
TRBJ2-2,many,TRBV7-2,NA,CASSFGGGGTGELFF,TGTGCCAGCAGCTTCGGCGGAGGGGGCACCGGGGAGCTGTTTTTT
TRBJ2-3,NA,TRBV6-2/TRBV6-3,NA,CASSFTGFTDTQYF,TGTGCCAGCAGCTTTACCGGATTCACAGATACGCAGTATTTT
TRBJ2-2,NA,TRBV9,NA,CASSVESRLAKELFF,TGTGCCAGCAGCGTAGAGAGCAGGCTAGCCAAGGAGCTGTTTTTT
TRBJ1-6,NA,TRBV27,TRBD1,CASSPRPRQGNSPLHF,TGTGCCAGCAGCCCTCGCCCTCGACAGGGTAATTCACCCCTCCACTTT
TRBJ2-3,NA,TRBV11-3,TRBD1,CASSLEPIPGTDILLFTDTQYF,TGTGCCAGCAGCTTAGAGCCGATACCCGGGACAGATATCCTCCTCTTCACAGATACGCAGTATTTT
TRBJ2-1,NA,TRBV20-1,TRBD2,CSRSREDNEQFF,TGCAGTCGATCTCGGGAGGACAATGAGCAGTTCTTC
TRBJ2-3,few,TRBV5-1,NA,CASRVRVTDTQYF,TGCGCCAGCAGGGTCAGAGTCACAGATACGCAGTATTTT
TRBJ2-7,many,TRBV5-1,NA,CASSLDSHEQYF,TGCGCCAGCAGCTTGGATAGTCACGAGCAGTACTTC
TRBJ2-7,NA,TRBV6-2/TRBV6-3,TRBD2,CASTRTSGVYEQYF,TGTGCCAGCACCCGGACTAGCGGGGTCTACGAGCAGTACTTC
TRBJ2-7,NA,TRBV29-1,NA,CSVGGLRSSYEQYF,TGCAGCGTTGGGGGGCTTAGGAGCTCCTACGAGCAGTACTTC
TRBJ2-1,NA,TRBV9,NA,CASSVAETRFYNEQFF,TGTGCCAGCAGCGTAGCCGAGACACGGTTTTACAATGAGCAGTTCTTC
TRBJ2-2,few,TRBV6-1,NA,CASSEFRNTGELFF,TGTGCCAGCAGTGAATTCCGGAACACCGGGGAGCTGTTTTTT
TRBJ2-5,few,TRBV5-4,TRBD1,CASSGDRGREETQYF,TGTGCCAGCAGCGGGGACAGGGGGCGTGAGGAGACCCAGTACTTC
TRBJ2-7,NA,TRBV29-1,TRBD2,CSVEETSGYEQYF,TGCAGCGTTGAGGAAACTAGCGGGTACGAGCAGTACTTC
TRBJ2-2,few,TRBV5-1,TRBD1,CASSSRTGNTGELFF,TGCGCCAGCAGCTCAAGGACAGGGAACACCGGGGAGCTGTTTTTT
TRBJ2-5,few,TRBV11-2,TRBD1,CASSGETGVKETQYF,TGTGCCAGCAGCGGCGAGACAGGGGTAAAAGAGACCCAGTACTTC
TRBJ2-7,few,TRBV4-1,TRBD2,CASSLSGGPAYEQYF,TGCGCCAGCAGCCTGAGCGGGGGGCCCGCCTACGAGCAGTACTTC
TRBJ1-1,few,TRBV4-1,TRBD1,CASSQGTGRPGTEAFF,TGCGCCAGCAGCCAAGGGACAGGGCGTCCGGGCACTGAAGCTTTCTTT
TRBJ1-1,few,TRBV4-2,NA,CASSPGDLNTEAFF,TGTGCCAGCAGCCCGGGGGATTTGAACACTGAAGCTTTCTTT
TRBJ1-4,NA,TRBV4-1,NA,CASSQTRSTNEKLFF,TGCGCCAGCAGCCAGACTCGTTCAACTAATGAAAAACTGTTTTTT
TRBJ1-5,NA,TRBV5-1,NA,CASSLWAGDQPQHF,TGCGCCAGCAGCTTGTGGGCAGGAGATCAGCCCCAGCATTTT